This TCR beta chain was observed in a study of control samples from healthy donors and cancer patients. Sequenced by immunoSEQ multiplex PCR; TCRdb stores in-frame clones only, minus some. This table has 65,000 to 80,000 clones, approximately 90% appearing once. From germline, CDR1 is ENHRY and CDR2 SYGVKD. V gave up 1 base and J gave up 3 bases; unmatched junction bases: 3. CDR3 length equals 14 residues. The source of this sequence is an older woman with head and neck cancer. V gene TRBV10-3 combines with J gene TRBJ2-7; 7 nucleotides line up with TRBD2. The sequencing sample was made of PBMCs. The CDR3 loop reads CAISELGGSYEQYF. The CDR3 region has the DNA TGTGCCATCAGTGAGTTGGGCGGGAGCTACGAGCAGTACTTC.